This T cell receptor beta chain was profiled in a study of human T cells and chemical hapten exposure. CDR1 and CDR2 from the germline V gene are SGDLS and YYNGEE. There are 14 residues in the CDR3. The ends lost 0 bases at V and 5 bases at J; junction bases unmatched: 4. As to time point: patch test 1, 2 weeks after DPC sensitization. Treatment: therapeutic diphenylcyclopropenone sensitization with weekly scalp DPC. TCRdb used MiXCR to reprocess the RACE reads, holding one entry per CDR3 protein. The table has fewer than 500,000 distinct CDR3 sequences, approximately 5% seen once. This clonotype was observed a few times.

Here the sequenced sample was whole blood, taken in connection with sensitization to the hapten diphenylcyclopropenone (DPC). The gene calls are TRBV9 and TRBJ1-1, with 7 bases matching TRBD1. The sequence was collected from a woman in her forties or fifties with alopecia areata. Some clones in this sample may be carry-over from other donors' samples. The CDR3 region is CASSVVQGTTEAFF. CDR3 bases: TGTGCCAGCAGCGTAGTACAGGGGACGACTGAAGCTTTCTTT.